The 10 T cell receptor beta chains given below trace back to one sample, sequenced in a study of blood T cells in healthy people across ages. With a J-beta primer mix and a sample-barcoded 5' primer, a second PCR ran roughly 6 to 12 cycles. In TCRdb, the 5' RACE reads were re-called with MiXCR into one record per CDR3 protein. The table includes more than 600,000 distinct CDR3 sequences, 25% detected once. These records were also assigned to another study, of T cells of mothers and their children.

Sample: blood. These receptors all stem from a boy aged 10-17 years in good health.

This chain uses TRBV5-1 with TRBJ1-4; tentatively, D is TRBD1 (6 bases). Between the trimmed V and J ends, which lost 3 bases and 2 bases, there was a span of 8 bases. The CDR3 is made up of 14 amino acids. CDR1 SGHRS and CDR2 YFSETQ come from the germline V gene. CDR3 DNA sequence: TGCGCCAGCAGCTCAGGACAGACTAATGAAAAACTGTTTTTT. Protein product: CASSSGQTNEKLFF. Full variable domain (missing parts from reference TRBV5-1 and TRBJ1-4): KAGVTQTPRYLIKTRGQQVTLSCSPISGHRSVSWYQQTPGQGLQFLFEYFSETQRNKGNFPGRFSGRQFSNSRSEMNVSTLELGDSALYLCASSSGQTNEKLFFGSGTQLSVL.

This chain's CDR3 is CASSPVQGPQETQYF. The CDR3 coding sequence is TGTGCCAGCTCACCTGTACAGGGACCGCAAGAGACCCAGTACTTC. The chain is built from TRBV18 and TRBJ2-5; TRBD1 is a possible D gene (6 bases). Germline V gene data show CDR1 as KGHSH and CDR2 as LQKENI. The CDR3 runs to 15 residues. V was pared by 3 bases and J by 2 bases, with 13 bases between. The whole variable domain, filled in from reference TRBV18 and TRBJ2-5, reads NAGVMQNPRHLVRRRGQEARLRCSPMKGHSHVYWYRQLPEEGLKFMVYLQKENIIDESGMPKERFSAEFPKEGPSILRIQQVVRGDSAAYFCASSPVQGPQETQYFGPGTRLLVL.

The V call is TRBV12-3 or TRBV12-4, the J call TRBJ2-7; tentative D call: TRBD1 (6 bases). The CDR3 runs to 13 residues. The V gene lost 3 bases and the J gene lost 7 bases, with 13 bases spanning the gap. The CDR3 is CASSFRGGQEQYF. For the CDR3, the DNA is TGTGCCAGCAGTTTTCGGGGCGGACAGGAGCAGTACTTC.

This chain connects TRBV5-1 to TRBJ1-1; no clear D gene. The CDR3 totals 15 residues. V was clipped by 0 bases and J by 1 base, with 10 bases between them. CDR1 is SGHRS and CDR2 is YFSETQ in the germline V gene. The CDR3 nucleotides are TGCGCCAGCAGCTTGGAAAACCCGAGGAACACTGAAGCTTTCTTT. It specifies CASSLENPRNTEAFF.

The genes are TRBV20-1 and TRBJ2-1; possible D gene TRBD1, 5 bases. Judging by the DNA end, TRBJ2-5 fits better; the J call may be wrong. Per the germline V gene, CDR1 is DFQATT and CDR2 is SNEGSKA (reference sequence). CDR3 size: 14 residues. CDR3 sequence: CSAPLGAGLETQYF. In DNA form, the CDR3 reads TGCAGTGCGCCTCTTGGGGCTGGTCTTGAGACCCAGTACTTC.

There are a few counts of this clonotype. The rearrangement uses TRBV18 and TRBJ2-3; D remains unclear. The germline gives CDR1 KGHSH, CDR2 LQKENI. V was trimmed by 0 bases and J by 4 bases, leaving 8 bases between them. The CDR3 loop spans 14 amino acids. The CDR3 sequence: CASSPPLGSDTQYF. DNA of the CDR3: TGTGCCAGCTCACCACCACTGGGGTCAGATACGCAGTATTTT.

Only a few counts were recorded for this clonotype. The rearrangement uses TRBV5-1 and TRBJ2-5, with 9 bases identical to TRBD1. Matching the DNA end better, TRBJ2-1 makes the J call doubtful. The CDR3 loop spans 13 amino acids. Per germline, CDR1 SGHRS and CDR2 YFSETQ. CDR3 coding DNA: TGCGCCAGCAGACAATACACGGACAGGGGGCAGTTCTTC. Translated: CASRQYTDRGQFF.

The chain joins TRBV29-1 to TRBJ2-7; 7 bases line up with TRBD2. CDR1 SQVTM and CDR2 ANQGSEA come from the germline V gene. The junction had 11 bases not matched to a gene; V was cut back by 4 bases and J by 2 bases. The CDR3 totals 15 residues. CDR3 loop: CSVVLAEPGPYEQYF. Written as DNA, the CDR3 is TGCAGCGTTGTGCTAGCGGAGCCTGGGCCCTACGAGCAGTACTTC.

Written as DNA, the CDR3 is TGCGCCAGCAGCCAAGGAGGACACCATGGCTACACCTTC. Translation: CASSQGGHHGYTF. The chain is built from TRBV4-1 and TRBJ1-2, with a possible D match to TRBD1 (5 bases). Germline lookup yields CDR1 MGHRA and CDR2 YSYEKL. CDR3 length equals 13 residues. Trimming cost V 1 base and J 6 bases, with 9 bases left between them.

The V call is TRBV5-5, the J call TRBJ1-5; maybe TRBD1 (5 bases). This CDR3 has 15 amino acids. Trimming removed 3 bases from V and 2 bases from J, with 12 bases in between. CDR1 and CDR2 from the germline V gene are SGHKS and YYEKEE (reference sequence). In DNA, the CDR3 is TGTGCCAGCAGCTCCTGGGGGGGAGGCAATCAGCCCCAGCATTTT. Translating gives CASSSWGGGNQPQHF.